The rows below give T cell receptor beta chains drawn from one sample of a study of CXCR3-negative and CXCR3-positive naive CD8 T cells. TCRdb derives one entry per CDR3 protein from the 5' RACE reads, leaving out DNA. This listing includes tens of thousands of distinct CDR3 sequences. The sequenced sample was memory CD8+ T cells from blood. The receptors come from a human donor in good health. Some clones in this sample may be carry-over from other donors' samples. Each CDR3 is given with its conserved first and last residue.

cdr3_aa: CSASLPGQEYEQYF
v_call: TRBV20-1
j_call: TRBJ2-7

cdr3_aa: CASSLTGDYGYTF
v_call: TRBV27
j_call: TRBJ1-2

cdr3_aa: CASSAGTPADEQYF
v_call: TRBV9
j_call: TRBJ2-7

cdr3_aa: CSVFQGSYEQYF
v_call: TRBV29-1
j_call: TRBJ2-7

cdr3_aa: CASSLGTGVFYEQYF
v_call: TRBV28
j_call: TRBJ2-7

cdr3_aa: CSVELTGNTIYF
v_call: TRBV29-1
j_call: TRBJ1-3

cdr3_aa: CASSLDTGELFF
v_call: TRBV7-6
j_call: TRBJ2-2

cdr3_aa: CASSQDWGQETQYF
v_call: TRBV4-1
j_call: TRBJ2-5

cdr3_aa: CSVESGQGLYEQYF
v_call: TRBV29-1
j_call: TRBJ2-7

cdr3_aa: CASNEGSSYNEQFF
v_call: TRBV19
j_call: TRBJ2-1

cdr3_aa: CASSSERGGDQDTQYF
v_call: TRBV7-2
j_call: TRBJ2-3

cdr3_aa: CASSLIEGYEQYF
v_call: TRBV7-3
j_call: TRBJ2-7

cdr3_aa: CSAAPPTVNTEAFF
v_call: TRBV20-1
j_call: TRBJ1-1

cdr3_aa: CSAIHRGRNSHNEQFF
v_call: TRBV20-1
j_call: TRBJ2-1

cdr3_aa: CSAPLRRGALFSSYEQYF
v_call: TRBV20-1
j_call: TRBJ2-7

cdr3_aa: CASSLHGLVGLSSYNEQFF
v_call: TRBV5-1
j_call: TRBJ2-1

cdr3_aa: CASSRGVSYEQYF
v_call: TRBV4-3
j_call: TRBJ2-7

cdr3_aa: CASSYRAGGELFF
v_call: TRBV6-2/TRBV6-3
j_call: TRBJ2-2

cdr3_aa: CASSDRWGHPYEQYF
v_call: TRBV5-1
j_call: TRBJ2-7

cdr3_aa: CSAGGPPSTGELFF
v_call: TRBV20-1
j_call: TRBJ2-2

cdr3_aa: CASRPDRNTGELFF
v_call: TRBV5-1
j_call: TRBJ2-2

cdr3_aa: CASSPYGGSGAPGGYTF
v_call: TRBV5-1
j_call: TRBJ1-2

cdr3_aa: CASSGGQEGTEAFF
v_call: TRBV6-2/TRBV6-3
j_call: TRBJ1-1

cdr3_aa: CASSPGPGGPEAFF
v_call: TRBV18
j_call: TRBJ1-1

cdr3_aa: CSVAGYSSSYEQYF
v_call: TRBV29-1
j_call: TRBJ2-7

cdr3_aa: CSFIRTGGNIQYF
v_call: TRBV29-1
j_call: TRBJ2-4

cdr3_aa: CASSLSGGGNEQYF
v_call: TRBV27
j_call: TRBJ2-7

cdr3_aa: CSVTLLAGGYNEQFF
v_call: TRBV29-1
j_call: TRBJ2-1

cdr3_aa: CASSQDLPGEFTGELFF
v_call: TRBV4-1
j_call: TRBJ2-2

cdr3_aa: CASSQEGGGPGYTEAFF
v_call: TRBV4-1
j_call: TRBJ1-1

cdr3_aa: CASSLGQGSYNEQFF
v_call: TRBV12-3/TRBV12-4
j_call: TRBJ2-1

cdr3_aa: CASSQWQGNTEAFF
v_call: TRBV3-1
j_call: TRBJ1-1